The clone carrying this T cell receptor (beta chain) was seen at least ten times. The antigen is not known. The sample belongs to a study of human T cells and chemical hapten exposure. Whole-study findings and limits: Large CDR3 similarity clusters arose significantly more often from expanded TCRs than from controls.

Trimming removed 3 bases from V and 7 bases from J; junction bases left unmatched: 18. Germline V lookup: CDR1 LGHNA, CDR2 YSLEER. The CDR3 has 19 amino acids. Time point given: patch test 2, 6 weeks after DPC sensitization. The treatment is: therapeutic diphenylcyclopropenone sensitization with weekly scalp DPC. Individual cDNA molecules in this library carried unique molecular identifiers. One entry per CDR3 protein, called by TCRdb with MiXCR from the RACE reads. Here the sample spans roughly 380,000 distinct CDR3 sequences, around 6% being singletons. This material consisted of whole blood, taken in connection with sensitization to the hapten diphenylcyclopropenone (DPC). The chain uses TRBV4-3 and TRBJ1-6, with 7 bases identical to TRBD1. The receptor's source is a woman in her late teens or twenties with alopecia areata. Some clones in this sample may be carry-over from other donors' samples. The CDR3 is CASSHQALGTVLQNSPLHF. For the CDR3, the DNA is TGCGCCAGCAGCCACCAAGCCTTGGGGACAGTTCTTCAGAATTCACCCCTCCACTTT.